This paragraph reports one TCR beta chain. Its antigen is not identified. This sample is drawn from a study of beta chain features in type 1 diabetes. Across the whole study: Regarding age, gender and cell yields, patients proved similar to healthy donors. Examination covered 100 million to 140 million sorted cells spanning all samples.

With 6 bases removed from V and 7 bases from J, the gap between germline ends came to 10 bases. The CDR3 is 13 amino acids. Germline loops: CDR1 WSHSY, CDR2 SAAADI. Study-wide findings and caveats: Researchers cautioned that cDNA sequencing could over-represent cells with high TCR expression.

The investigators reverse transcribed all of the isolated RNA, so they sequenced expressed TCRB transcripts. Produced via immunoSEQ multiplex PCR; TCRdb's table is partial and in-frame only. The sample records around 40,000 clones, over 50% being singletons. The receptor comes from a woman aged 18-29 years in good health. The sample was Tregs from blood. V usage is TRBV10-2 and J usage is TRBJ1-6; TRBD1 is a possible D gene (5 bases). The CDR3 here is CASRTDLNSPLHF. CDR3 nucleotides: TGCGCCAGCAGGACAGATCTCAATTCACCCCTCCACTTT.